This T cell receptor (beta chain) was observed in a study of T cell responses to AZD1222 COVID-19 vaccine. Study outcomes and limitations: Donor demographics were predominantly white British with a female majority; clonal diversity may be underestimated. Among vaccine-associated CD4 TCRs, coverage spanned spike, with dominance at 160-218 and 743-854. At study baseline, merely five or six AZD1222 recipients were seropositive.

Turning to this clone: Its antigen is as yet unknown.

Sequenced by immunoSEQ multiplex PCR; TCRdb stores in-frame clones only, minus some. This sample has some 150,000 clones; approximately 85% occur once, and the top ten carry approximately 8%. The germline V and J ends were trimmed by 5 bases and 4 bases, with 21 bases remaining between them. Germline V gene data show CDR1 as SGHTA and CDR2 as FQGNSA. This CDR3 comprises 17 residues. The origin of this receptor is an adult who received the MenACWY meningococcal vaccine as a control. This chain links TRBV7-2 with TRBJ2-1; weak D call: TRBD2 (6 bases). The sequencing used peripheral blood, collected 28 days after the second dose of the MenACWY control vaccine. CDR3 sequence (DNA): TGTGCCAGCAGCCCCCGGTCGGCGGGAAGAGCTTACAATGAGCAGTTCTTC. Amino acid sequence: CASSPRSAGRAYNEQFF.